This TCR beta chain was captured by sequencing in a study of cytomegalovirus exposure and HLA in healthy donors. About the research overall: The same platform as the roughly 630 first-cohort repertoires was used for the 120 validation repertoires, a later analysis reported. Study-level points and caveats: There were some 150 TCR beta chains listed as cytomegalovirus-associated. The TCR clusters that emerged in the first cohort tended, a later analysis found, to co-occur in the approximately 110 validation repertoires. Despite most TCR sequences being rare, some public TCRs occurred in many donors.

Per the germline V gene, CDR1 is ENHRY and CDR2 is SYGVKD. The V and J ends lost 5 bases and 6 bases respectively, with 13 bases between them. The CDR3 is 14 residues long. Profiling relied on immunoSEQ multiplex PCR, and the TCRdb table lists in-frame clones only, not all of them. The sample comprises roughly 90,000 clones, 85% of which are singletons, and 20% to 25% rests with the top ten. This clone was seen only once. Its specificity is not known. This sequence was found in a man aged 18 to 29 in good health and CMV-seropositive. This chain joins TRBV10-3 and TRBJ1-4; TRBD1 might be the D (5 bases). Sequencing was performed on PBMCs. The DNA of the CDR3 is TGTGCCATCAGTAAAGGGGCAGGTGATGAAAAACTGTTTTTT. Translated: CAISKGAGDEKLFF.